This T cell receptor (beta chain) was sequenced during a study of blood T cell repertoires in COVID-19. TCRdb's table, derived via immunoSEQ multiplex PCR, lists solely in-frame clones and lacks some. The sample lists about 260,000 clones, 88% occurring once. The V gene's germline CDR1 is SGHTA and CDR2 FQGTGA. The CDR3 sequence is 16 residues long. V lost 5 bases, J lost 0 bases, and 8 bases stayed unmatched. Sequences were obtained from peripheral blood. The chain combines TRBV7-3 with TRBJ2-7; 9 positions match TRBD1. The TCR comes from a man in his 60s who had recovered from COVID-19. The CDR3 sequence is CASSQGQGSGSYEQYF. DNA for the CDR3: TGTGCCAGCAGCCAAGGACAGGGGTCAGGCTCCTACGAGCAGTACTTC.